This T cell receptor (beta chain) was recorded in a study of cytomegalovirus exposure and HLA in healthy donors. Regarding the study as a whole: The likely explanation for a cluster of highly shared sequence variants was sequencing artifact. Reported performance of the classifier showed diagnosis of cytomegalovirus status with high specificity and sensitivity.

Germline CDR1 reads SGHRS; CDR2 reads YFSETQ. The CDR3 consists of 14 residues. After removal of 4 bases from V and 4 bases from J, the junction contained 2 bases not matched to a gene. Primers: 60 Vbeta forward and 13 Jbeta reverse. The data were produced by immunoSEQ multiplex PCR, yet TCRdb's version contains in-frame clones alone and is incomplete. Counted here are 90,000 to 120,000 clones, 77% occurring once; the ten biggest clones make up 4.2%. In this sample, this clone turned up a few times. Its antigen is undetermined. The sequence derives from a male donor in good health and CMV-seronegative. This chain uses TRBV5-1 with TRBJ1-5; 10 bases align to TRBD1. Sequenced input: PBMCs. The DNA of the CDR3 is TGCGCCAGCAGCCCGGGACAGGGGAATCAGCCCCAGCATTTT. This codes for CASSPGQGNQPQHF.